This is a list of T cell receptor beta chains from one sample in a study of T cells after yellow fever vaccination. TCRdb ran MiXCR on the 5' RACE reads and lists one entry per CDR3 protein. The sample records around 330,000 distinct CDR3 sequences, roughly 4% being singletons. The sequencing here drew on PBMCs, taken on the day of the yellow fever booster vaccination. These receptors came from a man aged 18 to 29 who received the YFV17D yellow fever vaccine. Each CDR3 is given with its conserved first and last residue. D genes are given only for firm matches. A clone size is listed for some rows: how often the clone was seen (once, few, many), or a class if it is expanded.

cdr3_nt: TGCAGTGCTAGAGAGTATACTAGCGGGAGGAAGGAGCAGTACTTC
cdr3_aa: CSAREYTSGRKEQYF
j_call: TRBJ2-7
cdr3_length: 15
v_call: TRBV20-1
d_call: TRBD2
clone_size: many

cdr3_nt: TGTGCCAGCAGCTTGGCAAGCTGGACAGGTGAAGGTGAAAAACTGTTTTTT
cdr3_aa: CASSLASWTGEGEKLFF
j_call: TRBJ1-4
cdr3_length: 17
v_call: TRBV7-9
d_call: TRBD1
clone_size: .

cdr3_nt: TGTGCCAGCAGCCCAGAGGATCTAGCGGGGTACAATGAGCAGTTCTTC
cdr3_aa: CASSPEDLAGYNEQFF
j_call: TRBJ2-1
cdr3_length: 16
v_call: TRBV9
d_call: TRBD2
clone_size: .

cdr3_nt: TGTGCCAGCAGTTACACGAACACCGGGGAGCTGTTTTTT
cdr3_aa: CASSYTNTGELFF
j_call: TRBJ2-2
cdr3_length: 13
v_call: TRBV6-2/TRBV6-3
d_call: .
clone_size: few

cdr3_nt: TGCAGTGCTAGAGAAGGAGCAGGTATCAAGCCCCAGCATTTT
cdr3_aa: CSAREGAGIKPQHF
j_call: TRBJ1-5
cdr3_length: 14
v_call: TRBV20-1
d_call: .
clone_size: .

cdr3_nt: TGTGCCCGACCTCGGACTGCTGGGGCCAACGTCCTGACTTTC
cdr3_aa: CARPRTAGANVLTF
j_call: TRBJ2-6
cdr3_length: 14
v_call: TRBV11-2
d_call: .
clone_size: few

cdr3_nt: TGCGCCAGCAGCTTGGGGGCAGGGGTGAACACTGAAGCTTTCTTT
cdr3_aa: CASSLGAGVNTEAFF
j_call: TRBJ1-1
cdr3_length: 15
v_call: TRBV5-1
d_call: .
clone_size: many

cdr3_nt: TGTGCCAGCAGTCCTCCACCGGGACAGCCCTCCTACGAGCAGTACTTC
cdr3_aa: CASSPPPGQPSYEQYF
j_call: TRBJ2-7
cdr3_length: 16
v_call: TRBV5-6
d_call: TRBD1
clone_size: .

cdr3_nt: TGCGCCAGCAGCTTGGTTCGGACAGGGGTGTCACCCCTCCACTTT
cdr3_aa: CASSLVRTGVSPLHF
j_call: TRBJ1-6
cdr3_length: 15
v_call: TRBV5-1
d_call: TRBD1
clone_size: many

cdr3_nt: TGCAGCGCTATTCAAGGGGGCTGGGGTGAGCAGTTCTTC
cdr3_aa: CSAIQGGWGEQFF
j_call: TRBJ2-1
cdr3_length: 13
v_call: TRBV29-1
d_call: TRBD1
clone_size: .

cdr3_nt: TGCAGTGCTGGGACAGTACTCTATGGCTACACCTTC
cdr3_aa: CSAGTVLYGYTF
j_call: TRBJ1-2
cdr3_length: 12
v_call: TRBV20-1
d_call: TRBD1
clone_size: few

cdr3_nt: TGTGCCAGCAGCCAGACTAGCGGGGGGCGTCAAGAGACCCAGTACTTC
cdr3_aa: CASSQTSGGRQETQYF
j_call: TRBJ2-5
cdr3_length: 16
v_call: TRBV7-2
d_call: TRBD2
clone_size: .

cdr3_nt: TGTGCCAGCAGCTTGGGGGATGGGACCTCAGATACGCAGTATTTT
cdr3_aa: CASSLGDGTSDTQYF
j_call: TRBJ2-3
cdr3_length: 15
v_call: TRBV5-6
d_call: .
clone_size: few

cdr3_nt: TGTGCCAGCAGTTACTCGGCTAGCGGGCTACTAGCCAAAAACATTCAGTACTTC
cdr3_aa: CASSYSASGLLAKNIQYF
j_call: TRBJ2-4
cdr3_length: 18
v_call: TRBV6-5
d_call: TRBD2
clone_size: many

cdr3_nt: TGTGCCAGCAGCGCCCCAGGGACTGCTGAAGCTTTCTTT
cdr3_aa: CASSAPGTAEAFF
j_call: TRBJ1-1
cdr3_length: 13
v_call: TRBV11-2
d_call: .
clone_size: many

cdr3_nt: TGTGCCAGCAGCCACCGGCCTAGCGGGGCGGGGTGGAACATTCAGTACTTC
cdr3_aa: CASSHRPSGAGWNIQYF
j_call: TRBJ2-4
cdr3_length: 17
v_call: TRBV7-2
d_call: TRBD2
clone_size: many

cdr3_nt: TGTGCCAGCAGTTACATAGCGGGGCCTCAAGAGACCCAGTACTTC
cdr3_aa: CASSYIAGPQETQYF
j_call: TRBJ2-5
cdr3_length: 15
v_call: TRBV28
d_call: TRBD2
clone_size: few

cdr3_nt: TGTGCCAGCAGTGAGTGGGGCGGCGGATTAGCCAAAAACATTCAGTACTTC
cdr3_aa: CASSEWGGGLAKNIQYF
j_call: TRBJ2-4
cdr3_length: 17
v_call: TRBV6-1
d_call: .
clone_size: once

cdr3_nt: TGCAGTGCTAGGGACTCTGGGGGCCTACGGGGGAACACTGAAGCTTTCTTT
cdr3_aa: CSARDSGGLRGNTEAFF
j_call: TRBJ1-1
cdr3_length: 17
v_call: TRBV20-1
d_call: .
clone_size: many